This TCR beta chain was captured in a study of blood T cell repertoires in COVID-19 (dated by TCRdb to 2018 to 2020). Turning to the overall study: Collaborator samples came from the United States, Italy and Spain and covered acute and convalescent phases of COVID-19. The material from the prospective study consisted of cDNA or gDNA derived from T cells, B-cell-depleted T cells, or PBMCs. Subjects who had been exposed to COVID-19, were actively infected with it, or had recovered from it provided the deeply sampled blood TCRbeta repertoires that made up the dataset. The repertoires were released in a freely available public database meant as a resource for research on the immune response to SARS-CoV-2. The samples were drawn from two sources: the first 160 participants of the ongoing ImmuneRACE study, and 1,000 to 1,500 subjects contributed by 6 global collaborators. Sample metadata almost always included a de-identified subject ID, COVID-19 status, age in years and sex. Where available, HLA class I and class II types were obtained from metadata supplied by the sample provider rather than from assay-based typing. Study-level results and caveats: Clinical and demographic metadata were provided uncurated, with the amount varying by source and participant.

The immunoSEQ Assay, a bias-controlled multiplex PCR, was used to amplify TCRbeta CDR3 regions from genomic DNA. The authors processed their data as follows. The number of nucleated cells in each sample was estimated by amplification of reference gene primers within the assay. To quantify the absolute abundance of each unique TCRbeta CDR3 rearrangement, sequence reads were collapsed and filtered. For each sample, productive Simpson clonality was calculated by taking the square root of Simpson's diversity index across productive rearrangements. What TCRdb holds here is the immuneACCESS table cut down to in-frame rearrangements. Part of the clones is not present; checked against another copy, under half of the missing clones reflect an unresolved V gene, and the others are unexplained. The V and J calls and clone size are taken from that table; D and trimming were inferred from the DNA. The sample has under 450,000 clones on record, 81% of them singletons. Clones ranked in the top ten supply approximately 1% of the sample.

Collaborating institutions collected whole blood in K2EDTA tubes following their own protocols. For TCRbeta analysis, collaborators shipped samples as frozen whole blood, isolated PBMCs, or DNA extracted from either of those sample types. The germline V gene encodes CDR1 WNHNN and CDR2 SYGVQD (reference sequence). The cysteine opens and the phenylalanine closes a CDR3 of 16 amino acids. The CDR3 DNA has 48 bases and is translated from base 1. The junction shows trimming of 5 bases on V and 1 base on J, and the gene matches do not reach 5 bases of it. As for this clone: Its antigen is currently not known. No much larger clone is present one base from it, and per-base qualities are unavailable.

What was sequenced was peripheral blood. The sequence links TRBV10-1 to TRBJ2-1; TRBD2 lines up with 10 middle nucleotides. The TCR sequence derives from a human donor with acute or convalescent COVID-19. The donor label of this sample is uncertain. The CDR3 is CASSSSGRISYNEQFF. The nucleotide sequence reads as follows: TGCGCCAGCAGTAGTAGCGGGAGGATATCCTACAATGAGCAGTTCTTC.